The 6 T cell receptor beta chains below were found in one sample sequenced in a study. The listed sequencing device is Illumina MiSeq. TCRdb trimmed public reads at Q25 via fastp, called clones via MiXCR and kept in-frame beta chains. Rows matching on CDR3 protein sequence are summarized as one entry with the most common DNA and genes. Present in this sample are about 1,900 distinct CDR3 sequences, around 8% of which were seen just once. Clones ranked in the top ten supply approximately 12% of the sample. Material: CD4+ T cells from peripheral blood. These receptors all come from a human donor with rheumatoid arthritis.

By frequency in the sample, this clonotype is medium-sized. The chain employs TRBV28 and TRBJ2-1; 8 bases align to TRBD1. Germline V gene lookup returns CDR1 MDHEN and CDR2 SYDVKM. The V gene end was trimmed by 8 bases and the J gene end by 15 bases; junction bases not matched to a gene: 12. This CDR3 has 12 amino acids. For the CDR3, the DNA is TGTGCCAGCGTGAAGGGGACAGGTGTATTGTTCTTC. This encodes CASVKGTGVLFF.

By sample fraction, this clonotype is medium-sized (0.01 to 0.1%). This sequence joins TRBV29-1 and TRBJ1-2; D gene uncertain. Per the germline V gene, CDR1 is SQVTM and CDR2 is ANQGSEA. The V end was cut by 7 bases, the J end by 8 bases, with 17 bases between. CDR3 length equals 12 residues. CDR3 DNA: TGCAGCGCCCGCGGGAGTGAACAAGGCTACACCTTC. Translating gives CSARGSEQGYTF.

This clonotype was picked up many times. The V call is TRBV7-3, the J call TRBJ2-5; no clear D. The CDR3 is 13 amino acids. The germline gives CDR1 SGHTA, CDR2 FQGTGA. V was pared by 3 bases and J by 2 bases, with 7 bases between. The CDR3 DNA reads as TGTGCCAGCAGCTTCTCGTTTCAAGAGACCCAGTACTTC. Translated, it gives CASSFSFQETQYF. The full variable domain, in which reference TRBV7-3 and TRBJ2-5 provide the parts outside the CDR3, is GAGVSQTPSNKVTEKGKYVELRCDPISGHTALYWYRQSLGQGPEFLIYFQGTGAADDSGLPNDRFFAVRPEGSVSTLKIQRTERGDSAVYLCASSFSFQETQYFGPGTRLLVL.

By frequency in the sample, this clonotype is large. The genes are TRBV6-6 and TRBJ2-5, with TRBD2 matching over 7 bases. The CDR3 covers 13 residues. Germline CDR1 MNHNY, CDR2 SVGAGI (reference sequence). V shed 6 bases and J 5 bases; nucleotides not matched to a gene: 6. CDR3 amino acids: CASSSHGGETQYF. The CDR3, as DNA: TGTGCCAGCAGCAGTCACGGGGGGGAGACCCAGTACTTC.

The chain combines TRBV29-1 with TRBJ2-1, with a weak D call TRBD1 (6 bases). This CDR3 spans 16 amino acids. From germline, CDR1 is SQVTM and CDR2 ANQGSEA. The ends were cut back, 1 base at V and 0 bases at J, with 13 bases in the middle. The CDR3 region has the DNA TGCAGCGTTGAAGCCACAGGGCAGAGCTCCTACAATGAGCAGTTCTTC. This translates into CSVEATGQSSYNEQFF.

This clonotype counts as medium-sized (0.01 to 0.1%). The chain has TRBV5-4 and TRBJ1-2; D unresolved. The CDR3 runs 12 residues. Germline values: CDR1 SGHNT, CDR2 YYREEE (reference sequence). The V end lost 0 bases, the J end lost 4 bases, and 4 bases lay between the germline ends. CDR3 nucleotide sequence: TGTGCCAGCAGCTTGGGTAGCTATGGCTACACCTTC. This encodes CASSLGSYGYTF.